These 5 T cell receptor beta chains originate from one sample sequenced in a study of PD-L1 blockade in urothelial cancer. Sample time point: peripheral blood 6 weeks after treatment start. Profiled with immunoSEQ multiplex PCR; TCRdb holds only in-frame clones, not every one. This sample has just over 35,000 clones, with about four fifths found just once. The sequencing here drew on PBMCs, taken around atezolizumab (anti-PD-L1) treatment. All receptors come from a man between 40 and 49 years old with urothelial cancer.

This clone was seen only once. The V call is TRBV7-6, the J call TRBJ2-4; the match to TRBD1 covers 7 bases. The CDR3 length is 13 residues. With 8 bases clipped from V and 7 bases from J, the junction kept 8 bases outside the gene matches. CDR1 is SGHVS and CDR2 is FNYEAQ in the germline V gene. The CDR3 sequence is CASSSDRRNIQYF. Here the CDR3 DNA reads TGTGCCAGCTCCTCGGACAGGCGGAACATTCAGTACTTC.

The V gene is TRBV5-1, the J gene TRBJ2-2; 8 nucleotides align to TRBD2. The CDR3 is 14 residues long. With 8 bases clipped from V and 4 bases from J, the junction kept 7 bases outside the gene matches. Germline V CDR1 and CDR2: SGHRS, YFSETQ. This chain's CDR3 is CASRKRESTGELFF. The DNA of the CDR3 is TGCGCCAGTAGAAAGCGGGAGAGCACCGGGGAGCTGTTTTTT.

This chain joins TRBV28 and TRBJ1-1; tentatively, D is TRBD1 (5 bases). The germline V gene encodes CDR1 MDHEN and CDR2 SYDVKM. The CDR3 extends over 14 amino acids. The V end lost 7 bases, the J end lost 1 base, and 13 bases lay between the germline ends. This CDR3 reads CASISRGGNTEAFF. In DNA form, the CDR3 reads TGTGCCAGCATCTCCCGGGGGGGGAACACTGAAGCTTTCTTT.

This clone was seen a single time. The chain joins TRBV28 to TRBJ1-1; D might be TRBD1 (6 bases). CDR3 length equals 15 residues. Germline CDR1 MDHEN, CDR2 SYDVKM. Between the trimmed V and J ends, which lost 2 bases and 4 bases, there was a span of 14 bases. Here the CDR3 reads CASSLKGGTGTEAFF. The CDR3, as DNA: TGTGCCAGCAGTTTAAAAGGGGGTACTGGCACTGAAGCTTTCTTT.

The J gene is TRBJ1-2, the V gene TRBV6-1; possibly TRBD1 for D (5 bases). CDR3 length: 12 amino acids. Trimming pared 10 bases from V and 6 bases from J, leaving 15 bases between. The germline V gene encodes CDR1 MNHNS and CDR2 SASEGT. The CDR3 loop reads CANQGILNGYTF. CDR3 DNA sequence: TGTGCCAACCAGGGCATATTGAATGGCTACACCTTC.